This entry lists 30 T cell receptor beta chains sequenced from one sample in a study of CD8+ T cells in alopecia areata. Following RNA extraction, reverse transcription yielded cDNA that acted as the sequencing template. Produced via immunoSEQ multiplex PCR; TCRdb's table is partial and in-frame only. The sample has around 10,000 clones; 55% to 65% are singletons. Specimens obtained from alopecia areata patients comprised lesional scalp punch biopsies and peripheral blood. This specimen consisted of skin, obtained at week 0. Every receptor here comes from a human donor with alopecia areata.

This sequence joins TRBV7-8 and TRBJ1-5, with a tentative D call TRBD1 (5 bases). The germline CDR1 and CDR2 sequences are SGHVS and FQNEAQ. Trimming pared 5 bases from V and 3 bases from J, leaving 17 bases between. This CDR3 is 16 amino acids long. The CDR3 region is CASSPRRGTVNQPQHF. The CDR3 nucleotides are TGTGCCAGCAGCCCCCGGAGAGGGACGGTCAATCAGCCCCAGCATTTT.

J is TRBJ1-2 and V is TRBV19, with 11 bases identical to TRBD1. After removal of 2 bases from V and 4 bases from J, the junction contained 6 bases not matched to a gene. The CDR3 is made up of 16 amino acids. The germline V gene encodes CDR1 LNHDA and CDR2 SQIVND (reference sequence). This chain's CDR3 is CASSILGQGAGYGYTF. The CDR3, as DNA: TGTGCCAGTAGTATACTCGGACAGGGGGCCGGCTATGGCTACACCTTC.

The chain links TRBV11-2 to TRBJ2-1; tentatively, D is TRBD1 or TRBD2 (6 bases each). The CDR3 extends over 15 amino acids. V shed 1 base and J shed 5 bases, with 12 bases lying between them. Germline CDR1 reads SGHAT; CDR2 reads FQNNGV. As DNA, the CDR3 is TGTGCCAGCAGCTTAGTGAGGGGGGATGACAATGAGCAGTTCTTC. Encoded protein: CASSLVRGDDNEQFF. The variable domain in full, with the rest retrieved from reference TRBV11-2 and TRBJ2-1, is EAGVAQSPRYKIIEKRQSVAFWCNPISGHATLYWYQQILGQGPKLLIQFQNNGVVDDSQLPKDRFSAERLKGVDSTLKIQPAKLEDSAVYLCASSLVRGDDNEQFFGPGTRLTVL.

This clone was observed a handful of times. This chain uses TRBV30 with TRBJ2-7; the match to TRBD1 covers 7 bases. V trimming: 5 bases; J trimming: 3 bases; junction bases outside the gene matches: 1. The CDR3 length is 11 residues. Germline assignment: CDR1 GTSNPN and CDR2 SVGIG (reference sequence). In DNA form, the CDR3 reads TGTGCCTGGGGACAGGTCTACGAGCAGTACTTC. This codes for CAWGQVYEQYF.

This rearrangement joins TRBV7-8 to TRBJ1-1; weak D call: TRBD1 (6 bases). Per germline, CDR1 SGHVS and CDR2 FQNEAQ. V dropped 5 bases and J dropped 1 base, with 8 bases sitting between them. The CDR3 is 13 amino acids. Here the CDR3 reads CASSGQPNTEAFF. As DNA, the CDR3 is TGTGCCAGCAGCGGACAGCCGAACACTGAAGCTTTCTTT.

The chain employs TRBV5-1 and TRBJ2-2, with D maybe TRBD1 (6 bases). Germline assignment: CDR1 SGHRS and CDR2 YFSETQ. CDR3 length equals 14 residues. With 4 bases removed from V and 5 bases from J, the gap between germline ends came to 12 bases. In DNA, the CDR3 is TGCGCCAGCAGCCGGGACACCACGACCGGGGAGCTGTTTTTT. Protein sequence: CASSRDTTTGELFF.

V usage is TRBV19 and J usage is TRBJ2-6; D unclear. The CDR3 is made up of 14 amino acids. Germline V gene lookup returns CDR1 LNHDA and CDR2 SQIVND (reference sequence). The ends were cut back, 7 bases at V and 0 bases at J, with 7 bases in the middle. The chain's CDR3 is CASNPSSGANVLTF. CDR3 in DNA: TGTGCCAGTAATCCCTCCTCTGGGGCCAACGTCCTGACTTTC.

V gene TRBV7-1 combines with J gene TRBJ2-1, with D perhaps being TRBD1 or TRBD2 (5 bases each). TRBV7-1 is known as an ORF, though its function is uncertain. Trimming removed 4 bases at V and 8 bases at J, with 18 bases between. This CDR3 contains 15 residues. The CDR3 bases are TGTGCCAGCAGCTTAGAGGGGTGGACCGGTCATGAGCAGTTCTTC. Amino acid sequence: CASSLEGWTGHEQFF.

The V gene is TRBV19, the J gene TRBJ2-1; TRBD2 matches 11 bases. CDR3 length equals 17 residues. After removal of 6 bases from V and 8 bases from J, the junction contained 15 bases not matched to a gene. Germline CDR1 reads LNHDA; CDR2 reads SQIVND (reference sequence). The CDR3 loop reads CASSLTGLAVGGDEQFF. CDR3 nucleotides: TGTGCCAGTAGCCTTACGGGACTAGCGGTAGGAGGCGATGAGCAGTTCTTC. Together with reference TRBV19 and TRBJ2-1, the CDR3 gives the full variable domain: DGGITQSPKYLFRKEGQNVTLSCEQNLNHDAMYWYRQDPGQGLRLIYYSQIVNDFQKGDIAEGYSVSREKKESFPLTVTSAQKNPTAFYLCASSLTGLAVGGDEQFFGPGTRLTVL.

V and J are TRBV2 and TRBJ2-2; D not certain. This CDR3 contains 15 residues. V lost 3 bases, J lost 1 base, and 9 bases lay in between. CDR1 is SNHLY, CDR2 FYNNEI, per germline. CDR3 sequence (DNA): TGTGCCAGCAGTGAGAGACGGATGAACACCGGGGAGCTGTTTTTT. Residues: CASSERRMNTGELFF.

This chain connects TRBV9 to TRBJ1-1, with D possibly being TRBD1 (6 bases). Germline lookup yields CDR1 SGDLS and CDR2 YYNGEE. Deletions cut 4 bases from V and 8 bases from J, with 18 bases between. This CDR3 comprises 14 residues. This chain's CDR3 is CASSPQTGGLEAFF. In DNA form, the CDR3 reads TGTGCCAGCAGCCCTCAGACAGGCGGCTTAGAAGCTTTCTTT.

This clone has only a few counts. The chain is built from TRBV10-3 and TRBJ1-1; no definite D call. V gave up 3 bases and J gave up 2 bases, with 13 bases separating them. Germline loops: CDR1 ENHRY, CDR2 SYGVKD. The CDR3 runs 15 residues. This CDR3 reads CAISDDPRSNTEAFF. In DNA, the CDR3 is TGTGCCATCAGTGATGATCCGCGGTCAAACACTGAAGCTTTCTTT.

This clone is labeled medium-sized. V gene TRBV5-1 combines with J gene TRBJ2-2; D is possibly TRBD1 or TRBD2 (5 bases each). The germline CDR1 and CDR2 sequences are SGHRS and YFSETQ. This CDR3 contains 15 residues. Trimming took 0 bases from V and 0 from J, leaving 6 bases between them. Written as DNA, the CDR3 is TGCGCCAGCAGCTTGGGAGGGGCGAACACCGGGGAGCTGTTTTTT. Residues: CASSLGGANTGELFF.

As to this clone: Other DNA sequences in this specimen translate into the identical CDR3. The rearrangement links TRBV7-3 to TRBJ2-1, with TRBD1 identical over 9 bases. The germline V gene encodes CDR1 SGHTA and CDR2 FQGTGA. The J segment lost 5 bases and the V segment lost 5 bases, leaving 4 bases of the junction unmatched. The CDR3 length is 14 residues. CDR3 region: CASSLGQGHNEQFF. The CDR3 DNA follows: TGTGCCAGCAGCCTGGGACAGGGACACAATGAGCAGTTCTTC.

The genes are TRBV14 and TRBJ1-2; D is ambiguous. CDR1 is SGHDN, CDR2 FVKESK, per germline. With 5 bases removed from V and 4 bases from J, the gap between germline ends came to 11 bases. The CDR3 covers 13 residues. The CDR3 DNA reads as TGTGCCAGCAGCAGGGCAGGCACCTATGGCTACACCTTC. Its translation is CASSRAGTYGYTF.

CDR3 coding DNA: TGTGCCAGCAGCGAAGGGGGGACAGGGACGGAGACCCAGTACTTC. This gives the protein CASSEGGTGTETQYF. The chain has TRBV5-6 and TRBJ2-5, with TRBD1 identical over 9 bases. The CDR3 is 15 amino acids. The V and J ends lost 4 bases and 5 bases, in that order; junction bases with no gene match: 9. CDR1 is SGHDT, CDR2 YYEEEE, per germline.

V gene TRBV5-1 combines with J gene TRBJ2-3; maybe TRBD2 (6 bases). The CDR3 contains 15 residues. The ends were cut back, 0 bases at V and 3 bases at J, with 11 bases in the middle. Germline assignment: CDR1 SGHRS and CDR2 YFSETQ. The CDR3 coding sequence is TGCGCCAGCAGCTTGGGACTAGAGGTTACAGATACGCAGTATTTT. Protein product: CASSLGLEVTDTQYF.

As for this clone: In this CDR3 the conserved last residue, phenylalanine or tryptophan, is missing, so a read error is likely. This chain connects TRBV4-2 to TRBJ2-3; no clear D. This CDR3 spans 14 amino acids. CDR1 is LGHNA and CDR2 is YNFKEQ in the germline V gene. The V gene lost 0 bases and the J gene lost 4 bases, with 8 bases spanning the gap. The CDR3 DNA follows: TGTGCCAGCAGCCAAGATCCTGGGGCAGATACGCAGTATTCT. This codes for CASSQDPGADTQYS.

This clone was picked up one time. The rearrangement uses TRBV7-9 and TRBJ2-5, with 14 bases lining up with TRBD2. Germline loops: CDR1 SEHNR, CDR2 FQNEAQ (reference sequence). The CDR3 has 18 residues. V trimming: 4 bases; J trimming: 1 base; junction bases outside the gene matches: 8. CDR3 in DNA: TGTGCCAGCAGCTCCCCGGGACTAGCGGGAGCGAGCCAAGAGACCCAGTACTTC. Translated, it gives CASSSPGLAGASQETQYF.

This clone was counted between two and nine times. This rearrangement joins TRBV6-5 to TRBJ1-2; no definite D call. This CDR3 comprises 12 residues. Germline CDR1 MNHEY, CDR2 SVGAGI. V gave up 5 bases and J gave up 8 bases, with 12 bases separating them. The chain's CDR3 is CASSERGVGYTF. The DNA of the CDR3 is TGTGCCAGCAGTGAAAGAGGTGTGGGCTACACCTTC.

This clone has a handful of counts. This chain connects TRBV4-1 to TRBJ1-5, with 7 bases identical to TRBD1. Germline V gene lookup returns CDR1 MGHRA and CDR2 YSYEKL. V gave up 4 bases and J gave up 3 bases; unmatched junction bases: 9. There are 16 residues in the CDR3. CDR3: CASSPDRDSLNQPQHF. CDR3 nucleotide sequence: TGCGCCAGCAGCCCAGACCGGGACAGCCTCAATCAGCCCCAGCATTTT.

The J gene is TRBJ1-5, the V gene TRBV7-2, with TRBD1 matching over 10 bases. Unmatched junction bases numbered 10, after V lost 5 bases and J lost 6 bases. Germline V gene data show CDR1 as SGHTA and CDR2 as FQGNSA. The CDR3 is 16 residues long. CDR3 sequence reads: CASSPKDRGESQPQHF. As DNA, the CDR3 is TGTGCCAGCAGCCCAAAGGACAGGGGGGAAAGTCAGCCCCAGCATTTT.

V gene TRBV19 combines with J gene TRBJ1-6; no definite D call. The V end lost 2 bases, the J end lost 6 bases, and 8 bases lay between the germline ends. The CDR3 spans 14 residues. Germline V CDR1 and CDR2: LNHDA, SQIVND (reference sequence). The CDR3 is CASSIQISNSPLHF. The CDR3 nucleotides read TGTGCCAGTAGTATACAGATAAGTAATTCACCCCTCCACTTT. The variable domain in full, with the rest retrieved from reference TRBV19 and TRBJ1-6, is DGGITQSPKYLFRKEGQNVTLSCEQNLNHDAMYWYRQDPGQGLRLIYYSQIVNDFQKGDIAEGYSVSREKKESFPLTVTSAQKNPTAFYLCASSIQISNSPLHFGNGTRLTVT.

The chain is built from TRBV7-8 and TRBJ2-7, with 9 bases that match TRBD1. CDR3 size: 15 residues. V dropped 0 bases and J dropped 3; count of bases not matched to a gene: 3. Germline loops: CDR1 SGHVS, CDR2 FQNEAQ. The CDR3 here is CASSLARDRDYEQYF. DNA for the CDR3: TGTGCCAGCAGCTTAGCCCGGGACAGGGACTACGAGCAGTACTTC.

Sample share makes this clone medium-sized (0.01 to 0.1%). V usage is TRBV6-5 and J usage is TRBJ2-1; 13 bases agree with TRBD2. V shed 1 base and J 7 bases; nucleotides not matched to a gene: 4. Per the germline V gene, CDR1 is MNHEY and CDR2 is SVGAGI. The CDR3 is made up of 16 amino acids. CDR3 sequence: CASSYWTSGSRNEQFF. The CDR3 DNA reads as TGTGCCAGCAGTTACTGGACTAGCGGGAGCCGGAATGAGCAGTTCTTC.

V usage is TRBV18 and J usage is TRBJ2-5; no clear D gene. The end of the DNA aligns better with TRBJ2-7, so the J call may be wrong. This CDR3 spans 11 amino acids. Germline-derived CDR1 and CDR2 are KGHSH and LQKENI. This CDR3 reads CASSPQDEQYF. CDR3 DNA: TGTGCCAGCTCCCCTCAGGACGAGCAGTACTTC.

This chain connects TRBV7-9 to TRBJ1-3; 7 bases agree with TRBD1. CDR1 and CDR2 from the germline V gene are SEHNR and FQNEAQ (reference sequence). Trimming cost V 5 bases and J 0 bases; bases outside gene matches: 10. The CDR3 is 17 residues long. The CDR3 is CASSPTGQVYSGNTIYF. CDR3 DNA sequence: TGTGCCAGCAGCCCCACTGGACAGGTTTACTCTGGAAACACCATATATTTT.

The chain combines TRBV4-1 with TRBJ2-2; 8 nucleotides line up with TRBD1. The V segment lost 5 bases and the J segment 4 bases; nucleotides outside the gene matches: 9. CDR1 is MGHRA and CDR2 is YSYEKL in the germline V gene. This CDR3 has 16 amino acids. This CDR3 reads CASSLGRTGRTGELFF. Here the CDR3 DNA reads TGCGCCAGCAGCTTGGGGAGGACAGGGCGCACCGGGGAGCTGTTTTTT.

The chain uses TRBV9 and TRBJ1-5; 7 bases match TRBD1. CDR1 SGDLS and CDR2 YYNGEE come from the germline V gene. The CDR3 runs to 14 residues. V lost 4 bases to trimming and J lost 5 bases; unmatched junction nucleotides: 6. CDR3 sequence reads: CASSRTGDDQPQHF. CDR3 bases: TGTGCCAGCAGCCGGACAGGAGATGATCAGCCCCAGCATTTT.

A remark on this clone: The junction departs from the called germline gene at one end, perhaps through a read error. V and J are TRBV5-1 and TRBJ1-5; TRBD1 might be the D (6 bases). Germline V gene sequence: CDR1 SGHRS, CDR2 YFSETQ. The CDR3 has 13 amino acids. The CDR3 protein is CASSLGGNRPQHF. For the CDR3, the DNA is TGCGCCAGCAGCTTAGGGGGTAATCGGCCCCAGCATTTT.